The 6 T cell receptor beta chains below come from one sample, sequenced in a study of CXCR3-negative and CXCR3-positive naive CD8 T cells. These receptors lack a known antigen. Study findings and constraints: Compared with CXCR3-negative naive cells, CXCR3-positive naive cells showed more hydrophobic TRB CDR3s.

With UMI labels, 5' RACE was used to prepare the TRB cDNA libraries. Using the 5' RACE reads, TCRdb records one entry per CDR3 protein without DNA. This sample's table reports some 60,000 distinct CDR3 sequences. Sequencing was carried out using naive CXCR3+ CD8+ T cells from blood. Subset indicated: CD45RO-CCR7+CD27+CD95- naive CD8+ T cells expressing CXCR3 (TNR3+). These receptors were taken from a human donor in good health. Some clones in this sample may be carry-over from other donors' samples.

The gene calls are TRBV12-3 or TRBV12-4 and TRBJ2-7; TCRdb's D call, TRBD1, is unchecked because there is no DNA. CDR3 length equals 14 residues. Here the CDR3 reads CASSFTVAGTEQYF.

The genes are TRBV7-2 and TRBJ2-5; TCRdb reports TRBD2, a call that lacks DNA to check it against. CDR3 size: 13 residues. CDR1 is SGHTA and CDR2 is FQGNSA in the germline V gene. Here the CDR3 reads CASSFGWVETLYF.

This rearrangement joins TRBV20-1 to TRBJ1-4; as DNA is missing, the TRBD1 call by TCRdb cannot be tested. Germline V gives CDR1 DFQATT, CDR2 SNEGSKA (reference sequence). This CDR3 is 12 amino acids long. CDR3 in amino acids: CSAQGADEKLFF.

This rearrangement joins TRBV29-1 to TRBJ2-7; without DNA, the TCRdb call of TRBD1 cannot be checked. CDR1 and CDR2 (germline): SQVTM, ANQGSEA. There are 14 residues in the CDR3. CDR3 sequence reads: CSVKQGGGTYEQYF.

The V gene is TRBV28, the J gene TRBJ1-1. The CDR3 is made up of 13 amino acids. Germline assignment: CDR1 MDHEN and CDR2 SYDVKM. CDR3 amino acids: CASSVQLNTEAFF.

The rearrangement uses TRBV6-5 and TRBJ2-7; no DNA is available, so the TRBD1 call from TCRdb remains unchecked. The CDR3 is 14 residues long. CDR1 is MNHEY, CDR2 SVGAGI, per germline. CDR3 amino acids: CASSKRRDTYEQYF.